The next 16 T cell receptor beta chains were all read from a single sample in a study of blood T cell repertoires in COVID-19. TCRdb's table, derived via immunoSEQ multiplex PCR, lists solely in-frame clones and lacks some. The sample carries 350,000 to 400,000 clones, about 89% recorded once. Sequences were obtained from PBMCs or T cells enriched from blood (not recorded which). Source of these receptors: a man aged 40-49 years in a cohort exposed to, infected with or recovered from COVID-19 (not recorded which).

This clone appeared a single time. The chain links TRBV10-3 to TRBJ1-1; 8 bases agree with TRBD1. V trimming: 7 bases; J trimming: 7 bases; junction bases outside the gene matches: 11. The CDR3 runs 14 residues. Germline CDR1 and CDR2: ENHRY and SYGVKD. The CDR3 loop is CAIKLQGEASEAFF. As DNA, the CDR3 is TGTGCCATCAAACTACAGGGGGAAGCGAGTGAAGCTTTCTTT.

The chain recombines TRBV15 with TRBJ2-7, with a possible D match to TRBD1 (6 bases). Trimming cost V 1 base and J 4 bases, with 17 bases left between them. The V gene's germline CDR1 is LNHNV and CDR2 YYDKDF (reference sequence). This CDR3 has 16 amino acids. The CDR3 DNA sequence: TGTGCCACCAGCAGAGCTGGGGGCGGAGGTTCGTACGAGCAGTACTTC. This encodes CATSRAGGGGSYEQYF.

This clone was found a few times. The chain uses TRBV5-1 and TRBJ1-1; D call uncertain. V lost 0 bases, J lost 7 bases, and 7 bases lay in between. This CDR3 region has 12 residues. Per the germline V gene, CDR1 is SGHRS and CDR2 is YFSETQ. The CDR3 coding sequence is TGCGCCAGCAGCTTGGCCCCCGGTGAAGCTTTCTTT. This translates into CASSLAPGEAFF.

This chain joins TRBV11-2 and TRBJ2-7; TRBD1 matches at 9 bases. The CDR3 consists of 17 residues. Germline-derived CDR1 and CDR2 are SGHAT and FQNNGV. V was clipped by 4 bases and J by 2 bases; unmatched bases: 12. Here the CDR3 reads CASSSYPMTGGAYEQYF. The CDR3, as DNA: TGTGCCAGCAGCTCCTACCCTATGACAGGGGGAGCCTACGAGCAGTACTTC.

The CDR3 here is CASSLAGTGSGNTIYF. For the CDR3, the DNA is TGTGCCAGCAGCTTGGCCGGGACAGGGTCTGGAAACACCATATATTTT. The V call is TRBV7-2, the J call TRBJ1-3; 9 bases fit TRBD1. Per germline, CDR1 SGHTA and CDR2 FQGNSA. This CDR3 is 16 amino acids long. J was trimmed by 1 base and V by 3 bases; bases with no gene match: 4.

This clone was seen a single time. This chain joins TRBV28 and TRBJ2-1, with 7 nucleotides matching TRBD2. Germline CDR1 reads MDHEN; CDR2 reads SYDVKM. V lost 5 bases, J lost 14 bases, and 12 bases stayed unmatched. The CDR3 has 13 residues. For the CDR3, the DNA is TGTGCCAGCAGTCAACAAGGACTAGTTTTGGAGTTCTTC. This translates into CASSQQGLVLEFF.

The rearrangement uses TRBV4-2 and TRBJ2-2; tentative D call: TRBD1 (5 bases). The CDR3 has 14 amino acids. Per germline, CDR1 LGHNA and CDR2 YNFKEQ. V lost 4 bases and J lost 0, with 6 bases in between. In nucleotides, the CDR3 is TGTGCCAGCAGCCTAGGGGCGAACACCGGGGAGCTGTTTTTT. Protein: CASSLGANTGELFF.

The chain carries TRBV18 and TRBJ1-5; D possibly corresponds to TRBD1 (6 bases). Trimming cost V 1 base and J 3 bases, with 10 bases left between them. The CDR3 contains 15 residues. CDR1 and CDR2 (germline): KGHSH, LQKENI. CDR3 nucleotides: TGTGCCAGCTCACCACAGGGGGATTTCAATCAGCCCCAGCATTTT. This gives the protein CASSPQGDFNQPQHF.

CDR3 nucleotide sequence: TGTGCCAGCAGTCCCCCCGGGACAGGCATTTATGGCTACACCTTC. As protein: CASSPPGTGIYGYTF. V is TRBV6-2 or TRBV6-3 and J is TRBJ1-2; 8 positions agree with TRBD1. Germline V gene sequence: CDR1 MNHEY, CDR2 SVGEGT. The junction had 10 bases not matched to a gene; V was cut back by 5 bases and J by 5 bases. This CDR3 has 15 residues.

The gene calls are TRBV13 and TRBJ2-3; 11 bases map to TRBD2. This CDR3 is built from 15 residues. In germline, CDR1 is PRHDT, CDR2 FYEKMQ (reference sequence). V lost 5 bases to trimming and J lost 7 bases; unmatched junction nucleotides: 8. For the CDR3, the DNA is TGTGCCAGCAGCAGCCTAGCGGGAGGACTTAATACGCAGTATTTT. Amino acid sequence: CASSSLAGGLNTQYF. The whole variable domain, filled in from reference TRBV13 and TRBJ2-3, reads AAGVIQSPRHLIKEKRETATLKCYPIPRHDTVYWYQQGPGQDPQFLISFYEKMQSDKGSIPDRFSAQQFSDYHSELNMSSLELGDSALYFCASSSLAGGLNTQYFGPGTRLTVL.

This clone was seen ten or more times. This rearrangement joins TRBV7-9 to TRBJ2-3; TRBD1 agrees at 10 bases. From germline, CDR1 is SEHNR and CDR2 FQNEAQ (reference sequence). Losses at the gene ends were 10 bases for V and 3 bases for J; bases not matched to a gene: 7. This CDR3 region has 14 residues. The CDR3 DNA follows: TGTGCCACTAGACAGGGGGCGAATACAGATACGCAGTATTTT. It is translated as CATRQGANTDTQYF.

This rearrangement joins TRBV5-1 to TRBJ2-7; a weak D match, TRBD1 (5 bases). CDR3 length: 13 amino acids. CDR1 and CDR2 (germline): SGHRS, YFSETQ. The V gene lost 1 base and the J gene lost 3 bases, with 8 bases spanning the gap. The CDR3 nucleotides read TGCGCCAGCAGCTTGAACAGGAACTACGAGCAGTACTTC. The encoded protein is CASSLNRNYEQYF. Drawing the rest from reference TRBV5-1 and TRBJ2-7, the complete variable domain is KAGVTQTPRYLIKTRGQQVTLSCSPISGHRSVSWYQQTPGQGLQFLFEYFSETQRNKGNFPGRFSGRQFSNSRSEMNVSTLELGDSALYLCASSLNRNYEQYFGPGTRLTVT.

The chain links TRBV18 to TRBJ1-1; D gene ambiguous. The CDR3 is 14 residues long. V lost 2 bases, J lost 1 base, and 8 bases lay in between. CDR1 and CDR2 (germline): KGHSH, LQKENI. The CDR3 sequence is CASSPKGENTEAFF. DNA of the CDR3: TGTGCCAGCTCACCAAAGGGAGAGAACACTGAAGCTTTCTTT. Using reference TRBV18 and TRBJ1-1 for the parts outside the CDR3, the full variable domain is NAGVMQNPRHLVRRRGQEARLRCSPMKGHSHVYWYRQLPEEGLKFMVYLQKENIIDESGMPKERFSAEFPKEGPSILRIQQVVRGDSAAYFCASSPKGENTEAFFGQGTRLTVV.

As DNA, the CDR3 is TGCGCCAGCACGTTTGAGGGAAGCTCCTACAATGAGCAGTTCTTC. This sequence encodes CASTFEGSSYNEQFF. V usage is TRBV5-1 and J usage is TRBJ2-1; weak D call: TRBD2 (5 bases). Germline V gene lookup returns CDR1 SGHRS and CDR2 YFSETQ. The CDR3 covers 15 residues. The germline V and J ends were trimmed by 6 bases and 0 bases, with 13 bases remaining between them.

The chain carries TRBV6-5 and TRBJ2-7, with 8 bases matching TRBD2. This CDR3 spans 16 amino acids. Looked up from germline, CDR1 is MNHEY and CDR2 is SVGAGI. The J segment lost 1 base and the V segment lost 0 bases, leaving 5 bases of the junction unmatched. CDR3 sequence (DNA): TGTGCCAGCAGTTACTCAGCGGGAGTTGGGTCCTACGAGCAGTACTTC. Its translation: CASSYSAGVGSYEQYF.

This clone was observed a single time. This chain links TRBV4-1 with TRBJ2-2; 8 bases agree with TRBD2. The CDR3 has 15 amino acids. Per the germline V gene, CDR1 is MGHRA and CDR2 is YSYEKL. With V trimmed by 4 bases and J by 7 bases, 8 bases remained unmatched. The CDR3 bases are TGCGCCAGCAGCCGGTCGACGGGAGGGCACGGGGAGCTGTTTTTT. This encodes CASSRSTGGHGELFF.